This record looks at one TCR beta chain sequence and its context. Which antigen it targets is not known. It has no much larger one-base neighbor in the sample; base qualities were not kept. Via the germline V gene, CDR1 is SGHVS and CDR2 FNYEAQ. Reading from cysteine to phenylalanine, the CDR3 counts 18 amino acids. The retained sequence is limited to the CDR3, 54 bases, with the frame set at the first base. V lost 5 bases and J lost 3 bases, and the count of bases not matched to a germline gene is 12. Library construction relied on the immunoSEQ multiplex PCR assay. A mixture of 60 forward primers for TCR Vbeta segments and 13 reverse primers for TCR Jbeta segments was used in the multiplex PCR. Amplification of the CDR3 region of rearranged TCR beta genes was performed with a multiplex PCR assay on genomic DNA. The amplified TCR beta libraries were sequenced on the Illumina HiSeq System as 87-base-pair reads. Under the source paper's analysis protocol: A later analysis counted some 80 million unique TCR beta chains across the 650 to 700 repertoires, and around 12 million of these chains were shared by at least two donors. Raw reads were error-corrected and collapsed into unique sequences by a nearest-neighbor algorithm in which closely related sequences were merged to remove PCR and sequencing errors. Alignment of CDR3 sequences to IMGT reference sequences was used to assign V, D and J gene segments. For a sequence to be retained, at least a six-nucleotide match to both a V gene segment and a J gene segment was required. A rearrangement counted as productive if the CDR3 had no stop codons and remained in frame with V and J, and every other rearrangement counted as non-productive. CDR3 was defined by IMGT convention, running from the second conserved V-encoded cysteine to the conserved J-encoded phenylalanine. Sequences without an unambiguous match to a single V gene segment were excluded from the earlier analysis of a few hundred of the donors. In an earlier analysis of about 590 of the donors, a V segment was called functional when productive rearrangements were above 56.7%, and segregating when the standard deviation between donors exceeded 5%. A statistical classification framework was developed to diagnose cytomegalovirus status using the catalog of TCR beta chain sequences. V and J gene assignment, in a later analysis, came from comparing TCR nucleotide sequences with IMGT/GENE-DB human TR gene sequences. The TCRdist pipeline was used in a later analysis to assign CDR3 sequences and most-parsimonious VDJ recombination scenarios. In a later analysis, each TCR beta chain was defined by its CDR3 amino acid sequence together with its V-gene family, and reads without a unique V-gene family were excluded. To address suspected cross-contamination and a sequencing artifact, a later analysis removed 592 highly shared, low-generation-probability nucleotide sequences. In a later analysis, a clonal expansion index was calculated for each public chain from normalized within-repertoire ranks of inferred template counts. Generation probabilities in a later analysis came from a VDJ recombination model fitted to out-of-frame rearrangements, and those results were checked against IGoR. In a later analysis, TCR-TCR, TCR-HLA and TCR-CMV co-occurrence was scored with hypergeometric tests, and a repertoire-size bias correction was applied to TCR pairs. To estimate false discovery rates, a later analysis permuted the HLA or CMV assignments 20 times. A later analysis grouped co-occurring TCRs with DBSCAN, adding TCRdist sequence similarity when clustering within HLA-allele-positive subsets. Co-occurrence clustering excluded repertoires with fewer than 30,000 or more than 120,000 public chains, plus five with anomalous nucleotide sharing. TCRdb's version of the immuneACCESS table is confined to in-frame rearrangements and falls short of the full clone set. An unresolved V gene accounts for under half of the shortfall where checked; the remainder is of unknown origin. The V and J calls and clone size are taken from that table; D and trimming were inferred from the DNA. The sample profile shows some 78,000 clones; approximately 72% of them were found once. Approximately 10% of the sample rests with the top ten.

The data belong to a study of cytomegalovirus exposure and HLA in healthy donors (dated by TCRdb to 2017 to 2019). Regarding the complete study: In an earlier analysis of 587 of the donors, about 260 Gb of sequence data and 117 million unique TCR beta sequences from roughly 190 million T cells were reported. A separate validation cohort of over 95 different subjects was used in addition to the approximately 610-subject first cohort. Because of strong linkage in the cohort, 4 to 6 DR-DQ haplotypes were treated as single units for association and clustering. An earlier analysis of roughly 600 of the donors used high-throughput TCR beta sequencing to judge whether each TCR beta V gene segment behaved as functional or pseudogenic. Approximately 300 gigabases of sequencing data and 91 million or so unique TCR sequences made up an early release that covered 500 to 700 HLA-typed donors. Among a few hundred genotyped donors of the cohort, an average of about 240,000 unique TCR beta nucleotide sequences were sequenced per donor, roughly 20% of them non-productive. The genetic ancestry cluster associated with self-reported Caucasian donors included 81% of the 300 to 400 genotyped donors. The number of typed donors differed by locus: about 629-630 for A, B, C, DRB1 and DQB1; 522 for DQA1; 600 to 610 for DPA1; and 450 to 480 for DPB1. The study used immunosequencing to profile the T cell repertoires of approximately 690 subjects and linked those repertoires to cytomegalovirus serostatus. To predict cytomegalovirus infection status, the study brought together high-throughput TCR immunosequencing, statistical association of individual TCRs with disease status, and machine learning. Rather than drawing on any new phenotypic data, the later analysis identified candidate immune exposures from TCR beta sequences and the way those sequences occurred across donors. The study aimed to test whether cataloging public T cell receptors could reveal signatures of past pathogen exposure. A later analysis re-analyzed previously published TCR beta repertoires from approximately 670 donors and added high-resolution HLA genotyping to study TCR occurrence patterns. Class I and class II HLA loci were covered by the typing at four-digit resolution. A later genetic analysis used genome-wide SNP genotypes for about 60% of the roughly 670 donors, treating that subset as a discovery cohort. Every repertoire in the discovery cohort had been generated on one and the same sequencing platform. Donor age, sex, ethnicity and CMV serostatus were compiled alongside the repertoire data.

Overall study outcomes, separate from this receptor: In the study, around 150 TCR beta chains were listed as associated with cytomegalovirus. A later analysis reported that several top co-occurrence clusters appeared linked to parvovirus B19, influenza, CMV and Epstein-Barr virus. Roughly uniform sequencing depth across donors was assumed in presence/absence analyses, although this assumption may not hold. This cohort had only TCR beta chains sequenced, and the lack of alpha or paired-chain data limited which features could be detected. A few of the identified cytomegalovirus-associated TCR beta chains were confirmed in vitro to be specific for cytomegalovirus antigens. The authors suggested that the approach could potentially be generalized to other disease states and immunological phenotypes. The classifier was reported to diagnose cytomegalovirus status with high specificity and sensitivity in both the original and validation cohorts. Assigning TCR associations to individual alleles was difficult when HLA alleles, especially DR and DQ, strongly co-occurred. Most CMV-associated TCR beta chains appeared to be HLA-restricted in a later analysis, and the HLA associations seemed to be driven largely by CMV exposure. For the cohort, immune exposure information was limited to CMV serostatus. A further reported finding was that TCR beta sequences accurately predicted the HLA-A and HLA-B alleles for most subjects in the first cohort. V-gene and J-gene trimming of TCR beta chains was associated with a missense DCLRE1C variant in a later genetic analysis, and the association was replicated in an independent cohort. Because counts were too low, seventeen rarely observed V segments, including chromosome 9 orphons, were excluded from the earlier analysis of 587 of the donors. Because HLA typing was unavailable for some donors at each locus, only the typed subset was used in association tests. Some IMGT-functional V segments, including TRBV6-2 and TRBV6-3, could not be told apart with the 87-base-pair reads, so those segments were excluded. An earlier analysis of approximately 540 of the donors showed that most TCR beta V segments appeared in productive rearrangements either about 90% or about 30% of the time, which broadly matched IMGT annotations. Most TCR sequences were seen in very few donors, while some public TCRs were found in many individuals. Specific HLA alleles were associated with around 18,000 TCR beta sequences at a false discovery rate of 0.05 in a later analysis. A later analysis found that TCR association rates varied across HLA loci, with DRB1 alleles showing the most associated TCRs and HLA-C alleles the fewest. A cluster of highly shared sequence variants was judged likely to be a technical artifact of the sequencing pipeline. Correlated functional status among segregating V segments might be attributable to linkage disequilibrium, but an unknown experimental factor could not be ruled out. Compared with the approximately 670-donor mean, donors in an Asian-associated ancestry cluster had fewer N-insertions in productive TCRs, according to a later genetic analysis. In a later analysis, HLA-associated TCR beta chains were found to be more clonally expanded and to have lower generation probabilities than equally common non-associated chains.

The cohort was made up of hundreds of healthy bone marrow donors. All cohort members were sampled while nominally healthy, although unrecorded immune exposures were likely present. The donor tested CMV seropositive, placing the donor among the roughly 300 seropositive members of the cohort. A peripheral blood sample was collected from each donor, and TCR beta sequencing was performed on peripheral blood mononuclear cells. Genomic DNA was extracted from the blood cell samples with the Qiagen DNeasy Blood Extraction Kit. Input material: PBMCs. The rearranged segments are TRBV7-6 and TRBJ1-6; the central 8 bases match TRBD1. The clonotype was recovered from a woman in her 40s in good health and CMV-seropositive. The DNA reads as follows: TGTGCCAGCAGCCCTATCTCCAGGGGGCCCAACTATAATTCACCCCTCCACTTT. Translated, it reads CASSPISRGPNYNSPLHF.